The clone carrying this TCR beta chain was recorded many times. Time point indicated: patch test 1, 2 weeks after DPC sensitization. Described treatment: therapeutic diphenylcyclopropenone sensitization with weekly scalp DPC. The authors extracted total RNA from unfractionated whole blood. Individual cDNA molecules (in the library) carried attached unique molecular identifiers. TCRdb ran MiXCR on the RACE reads and lists one entry per CDR3 protein. Of about 100,000 distinct CDR3 sequences detected, roughly 11% appear once; the ten largest clones hold 3.5%. These data originate in a study of human T cells and chemical hapten exposure. CDR1 and CDR2 (germline): SGDLS, YYNGEE. The ends lost 7 bases at V and 6 bases at J; junction bases unmatched: 16. CDR3 length: 15 residues.

V gene TRBV9 combines with J gene TRBJ2-7; 7 bases line up with TRBD2. This material consisted of whole blood, taken in connection with sensitization to the hapten diphenylcyclopropenone (DPC). This sequence was found in a middle-aged woman with alopecia areata. Some clones in this sample may be carry-over from other donors' samples. DNA of the CDR3: TGTGCCAGCTCCCCCAGTGGCGGGAGCCTCGCCGAGCAGTACTTC. Protein: CASSPSGGSLAEQYF.